The 20 T cell receptor beta chains listed next were all sequenced from one sample in a study of T cell clones after liver transplantation. Clones were read by immunoSEQ multiplex PCR, and TCRdb kept only the in-frame ones, dropping some. The data contain roughly 65,000 clones, more than 85% of them seen just once; the ten biggest clones take up 0.85% to 1%. The source material was CD4+ T cells from blood, sampled approximately 27 months after liver transplant. All receptors derive from a human patient who received a liver transplant. Some of the T cells may derive from the graft donor.

The CDR3 loop reads CASIGGVAGANVLTF. The CDR3 bases are TGTGCCTCAATTGGGGGAGTGGCTGGGGCCAACGTCCTGACTTTC. This chain links TRBV19 with TRBJ2-6; either TRBD1 or TRBD2 may supply D (5 bases each). V was pared by 11 bases and J by 2 bases, with 16 bases between. Germline V gives CDR1 LNHDA, CDR2 SQIVND (reference sequence). The CDR3 loop spans 15 amino acids.

The chain has TRBV5-5 and TRBJ2-2; TRBD1 is a possible D gene (5 bases). Trimming cost V 0 bases and J 5 bases, with 11 bases left between them. This CDR3 is 15 amino acids long. Germline CDR1 is SGHKS and CDR2 is YYEKEE (reference sequence). Here the CDR3 reads CASSLVQGWTGELFF. CDR3 bases: TGTGCCAGCAGCTTGGTTCAGGGATGGACCGGGGAGCTGTTTTTT.

The gene calls are TRBV28 and TRBJ1-3, with D possibly being TRBD1 (6 bases). Germline CDR1 reads MDHEN; CDR2 reads SYDVKM. Trimming left V 5 bases short and J 3 bases short, with 23 bases between. The CDR3 sequence is 18 residues long. This chain's CDR3 is CASSPLPPGGASGNTIYF. CDR3 coding DNA: TGTGCCAGCAGTCCGCTGCCCCCGGGGGGGGCAAGTGGAAACACCATATATTTT.

This rearrangement joins TRBV19 to TRBJ2-2; 8 positions match TRBD1. Germline assignment: CDR1 LNHDA and CDR2 SQIVND (reference sequence). V gave up 9 bases and J gave up 4 bases; unmatched junction bases: 13. The CDR3 consists of 16 residues. CDR3 in amino acids: CASEMGQGAGTGELFF. The DNA of the CDR3 is TGTGCCAGCGAGATGGGCCAGGGGGCGGGCACCGGGGAGCTGTTTTTT.

V and J are TRBV2 and TRBJ1-5, with D uncertain. The CDR3 runs 14 residues. The germline CDR1 and CDR2 sequences are SNHLY and FYNNEI. The germline V and J ends were trimmed by 6 bases and 3 bases, with 12 bases remaining between them. DNA of the CDR3: TGTGCCAGCAGCGAGGAGATAAACAATCAGCCCCAGCATTTT. Translating it yields CASSEEINNQPQHF.

The CDR3 DNA reads as TGTGCCAGCAGTACTACAGGCTTCGAGCAGTACTTC. Encoded protein: CASSTTGFEQYF. The chain couples TRBV28 to TRBJ2-7; D might be TRBD1 (5 bases). This CDR3 has 12 residues. Germline CDR1 and CDR2: MDHEN and SYDVKM. V was clipped by 5 bases and J by 6 bases, with 11 bases between them.

The CDR3 sequence is CASSDRTSGIILGETQYF. CDR3 coding DNA: TGTGCCAGCAGTGACAGGACTAGCGGGATTATCCTGGGAGAGACCCAGTACTTC. The chain is built from TRBV2 and TRBJ2-5; 12 positions agree with TRBD2. The CDR3 has 18 amino acids. From germline, CDR1 is SNHLY and CDR2 FYNNEI. V shed 3 bases and J 4 bases; nucleotides not matched to a gene: 12.

CDR3 sequence (DNA): TGTGCCTGGAGTGTACGAGGGATTCCTTACGAGCAGTACTTC. Amino acids: CAWSVRGIPYEQYF. J is TRBJ2-7 and V is TRBV30, with D maybe TRBD2 (5 bases). This CDR3 has 14 amino acids. V lost 0 bases to trimming and J lost 4 bases, with 13 bases between them. Germline CDR1 reads GTSNPN; CDR2 reads SVGIG (reference sequence).

The rearrangement links TRBV5-1 to TRBJ1-2; TRBD1 aligns across 11 bases. The trim removed 4 bases at V and 5 bases at J, leaving 10 bases unmatched. This CDR3 has 16 residues. Germline V gene sequence: CDR1 SGHRS, CDR2 YFSETQ. In nucleotides, the CDR3 is TGCGCCAGCAGCAAAGACCGGGACAGGGGGGCGTATGGCTACACCTTC. Encoded protein: CASSKDRDRGAYGYTF.

The chain uses TRBV5-1 and TRBJ2-5, with D tentatively TRBD1 or TRBD2 (6 bases each). The CDR3 covers 14 residues. The V end lost 4 bases, the J end lost 2 bases, and 12 bases lay between the germline ends. Germline values: CDR1 SGHRS, CDR2 YFSETQ. CDR3: CASSPRGQQETQYF. The DNA of the CDR3 is TGCGCCAGCAGCCCCCGGGGGCAGCAAGAGACCCAGTACTTC.

This chain links TRBV7-9 with TRBJ2-7; the D gene is possibly TRBD1 (5 bases). Germline CDR1 and CDR2: SEHNR and FQNEAQ (reference sequence). The CDR3 covers 14 residues. V was trimmed by 2 bases and J by 5 bases, leaving 13 bases between them. Written as DNA, the CDR3 is TGTGCCAGCAGCTTAATGGGCCAGGGTCACGAGCAGTACTTC. The encoded protein is CASSLMGQGHEQYF.

This chain links TRBV19 with TRBJ1-2; D uncertain. Germline assignment: CDR1 LNHDA and CDR2 SQIVND (reference sequence). This CDR3 comprises 12 residues. Trimming took off 2 bases at V and 7 bases at J, with 8 bases between the two ends. CDR3 coding DNA: TGTGCCAGTAGTATAATGTTCGGTGGCTACACCTTC. Translation gives CASSIMFGGYTF.

J is TRBJ2-1 and V is TRBV9; TRBD2 matches 7 bases. J lost 8 bases, V lost 0 bases, and 8 bases had no gene match. Per germline, CDR1 SGDLS and CDR2 YYNGEE. The CDR3 contains 15 residues. The CDR3 DNA sequence: TGTGCCAGCAGCGTAGGGACTAGTCTAATAGATGAGCAGTTCTTC. It encodes CASSVGTSLIDEQFF. Supplemented by reference TRBV9 and TRBJ2-1, the full variable domain reads DSGVTQTPKHLITATGQRVTLRCSPRSGDLSVYWYQQSLDQGLQFLIQYYNGEERAKGNILERFSAQQFPDLHSELNLSSLELGDSALYFCASSVGTSLIDEQFFGPGTRLTVL.

This chain links TRBV7-6 with TRBJ1-5, with TRBD1 identical over 7 bases. Germline CDR1 reads SGHVS; CDR2 reads FNYEAQ. This CDR3 spans 16 amino acids. J was trimmed by 6 bases and V by 1 base; bases with no gene match: 9. The chain's CDR3 is CASSLEGAGLIQPQHF. CDR3 in DNA: TGTGCCAGCAGCTTAGAGGGGGCAGGCCTAATTCAGCCCCAGCATTTT.

The rearrangement uses TRBV27 and TRBJ1-2; D gene unclear. CDR1 is MNHEY, CDR2 SMNVEV, per germline (reference sequence). The V and J ends lost 5 bases and 4 bases respectively, with 11 bases between them. This CDR3 spans 13 amino acids. CDR3 sequence reads: CASSPGFSYGYTF. The DNA of the CDR3 is TGTGCCAGCAGTCCCGGATTTAGCTATGGCTACACCTTC.

This sequence joins TRBV28 and TRBJ2-7; 8 bases agree with TRBD2. Germline CDR1 MDHEN, CDR2 SYDVKM. The CDR3 is made up of 12 amino acids. The CDR3 is CATREGRYEQYF. The CDR3 DNA reads TGTGCTACCCGGGAGGGGAGGTACGAGCAGTACTTC. Combining the CDR3 with reference TRBV28 and TRBJ2-7 gives the whole variable domain DVKVTQSSRYLVKRTGEKVFLECVQDMDHENMFWYRQDPGLGLRLIYFSYDVKMKEKGDIPEGYSVSREKKERFSLILESASTNQTSMYLCATREGRYEQYFGPGTRLTVT.

The rearrangement joins TRBV10-3 to TRBJ2-7; 9 bases map to TRBD1. The CDR3 runs to 14 residues. V shed 5 bases and J 2 bases; nucleotides not matched to a gene: 4. The germline V gene has CDR1 ENHRY and CDR2 SYGVKD. The CDR3 nucleotides are TGTGCCATCAGTCTGGGACAGGGAACCTACGAGCAGTACTTC. It is translated as CAISLGQGTYEQYF.

The chain carries TRBV27 and TRBJ2-7; 8 nucleotides align to TRBD2. The J segment lost 6 bases and the V segment lost 4 bases, leaving 20 bases of the junction unmatched. The CDR3 runs to 18 residues. Germline V gene sequence: CDR1 MNHEY, CDR2 SMNVEV (reference sequence). CDR3 nucleotides: TGTGCCAGCAGTTCCTCCGCTCCGGGGGGGATGGCGGGACGCGAGCAGTACTTC. It translates to CASSSSAPGGMAGREQYF.

The chain links TRBV20-1 to TRBJ1-2; D unresolved. CDR1 and CDR2 (germline): DFQATT, SNEGSKA (reference sequence). Between the trimmed V and J ends, which lost 4 bases and 1 base, there was a span of 4 bases. CDR3 length: 11 amino acids. The CDR3: CSANSNYGYTF. The CDR3 DNA reads TGCAGTGCTAACAGTAACTATGGCTACACCTTC.

The V gene is TRBV5-4, the J gene TRBJ1-1, with TRBD1 matching over 9 bases. From germline, CDR1 is SGHNT and CDR2 YYREEE (reference sequence). V lost 4 bases, J lost 0 bases, and 7 bases stayed unmatched. This CDR3 region has 16 residues. The CDR3 DNA reads TGTGCCAGCAGCCAAGGACAGGGGCGGTTGAACACTGAAGCTTTCTTT. Translated, it gives CASSQGQGRLNTEAFF.